The 31 T cell receptor beta chains below were found in one sample sequenced in a study of control samples from healthy donors and cancer patients. Here immunoSEQ multiplex PCR was the method, and the copy in TCRdb shows in-frame clones only, minus some. Here the sample spans tens of thousands of clones, 70% to 90% being singletons. Sequenced input: PBMCs. Receptors originate from a woman in her forties or fifties with lung cancer.

This clone has a handful of counts. The CDR3 nucleotides are TGTGCCAGCAGCTTAGGACAGGGGGGGGCCCCTGAAGCTTTCTTT. It is translated as CASSLGQGGAPEAFF. The rearrangement links TRBV7-9 to TRBJ1-1, with 9 bases fitting TRBD1. The CDR3 is made up of 15 amino acids. V was clipped by 1 base and J by 6 bases; unmatched bases: 6. The V gene's germline CDR1 is SEHNR and CDR2 FQNEAQ (reference sequence).

This clone was observed a single time. The chain is built from TRBV5-1 and TRBJ2-7, with D unresolved. This CDR3 has 14 amino acids. V lost 0 bases and J lost 5, with 12 bases in between. Germline values: CDR1 SGHRS, CDR2 YFSETQ. CDR3 sequence reads: CASSLGGDLNEQYF. The CDR3 DNA follows: TGCGCCAGCAGCTTGGGAGGAGACTTAAACGAGCAGTACTTC.

The chain employs TRBV24-1 and TRBJ1-2; the D gene is possibly TRBD1 (6 bases). CDR1 KGHDR and CDR2 SFDVKD come from the germline V gene. The CDR3 spans 13 residues. Trimming pared 3 bases from V and 7 bases from J, leaving 11 bases between. The CDR3 DNA is TGTGCCACCAGTGATCAGGGGCTGGGTGGCTACACCTTC. Translated, it gives CATSDQGLGGYTF.

The genes are TRBV7-2 and TRBJ1-1; TRBD1 is a possible D gene (6 bases). Germline lookup yields CDR1 SGHTA and CDR2 FQGNSA. CDR3 length: 17 amino acids. Trimming removed 0 bases from V and 0 bases from J, with 14 bases in between. The CDR3 spells CASSLAGQSLMNTEAFF. The CDR3 bases are TGTGCCAGCAGCTTAGCCGGACAGAGTCTAATGAACACTGAAGCTTTCTTT.

This chain joins TRBV30 and TRBJ1-6; 9 nucleotides align to TRBD1. CDR1 and CDR2 from the germline V gene are GTSNPN and SVGIG (reference sequence). CDR3 size: 15 residues. J gave up 9 bases and V 4 bases, and 10 bases lay outside the gene matches. CDR3 loop: CAWTVRDRAISPLHF. CDR3 sequence (DNA): TGTGCCTGGACGGTCCGGGACAGGGCGATTTCACCCCTCCACTTT.

The V gene is TRBV10-3, the J gene TRBJ1-1; a weak D match, TRBD1 (5 bases). CDR3 size: 14 residues. The V end was cut by 0 bases, the J end by 1 base, with 6 bases between. Germline CDR1 is ENHRY and CDR2 is SYGVKD. CDR3 loop: CAISESGGNTEAFF. CDR3 DNA: TGTGCCATCAGTGAGTCCGGGGGGAACACTGAAGCTTTCTTT.

J is TRBJ1-1 and V is TRBV7-9; D is unclear. Trimming pared 1 base from V and 4 bases from J, leaving 7 bases between. From germline, CDR1 is SEHNR and CDR2 FQNEAQ (reference sequence). The CDR3 spans 13 residues. CDR3 bases: TGTGCCAGCAGCTTAGTATCCGGCACTGAAGCTTTCTTT. Its protein product is CASSLVSGTEAFF.

This sequence joins TRBV24-1 and TRBJ2-5; D not resolved. This CDR3 contains 16 residues. V was trimmed by 4 bases and J by 1 base, leaving 15 bases between them. Germline V gene lookup returns CDR1 KGHDR and CDR2 SFDVKD. The CDR3 DNA reads TGTGCCACCAGTGACCCCTCCGGCGAGAGCCAAGAGACCCAGTACTTC. Its translation: CATSDPSGESQETQYF.

The V gene is TRBV7-2, the J gene TRBJ1-1; perhaps TRBD1 as D (5 bases). The germline V gene has CDR1 SGHTA and CDR2 FQGNSA. The CDR3 is 14 residues long. V lost 4 bases and J lost 4, with 13 bases in between. This CDR3 is CASSSPRGGTEAFF. The CDR3 nucleotides are TGTGCCAGCAGCTCCCCGCGGGGGGGCACTGAAGCTTTCTTT.

In regard to this clone: The same CDR3 is also encoded by other DNA sequences in this sample. This sequence joins TRBV11-2 and TRBJ1-3; no clear D gene. In germline, CDR1 is SGHAT, CDR2 FQNNGV. This CDR3 has 12 residues. The ends were cut back, 1 base at V and 4 bases at J, with 2 bases in the middle. DNA of the CDR3: TGTGCCAGCAGCTTAGCAGGAAACACCATATATTTT. It specifies CASSLAGNTIYF. Full variable domain (remainder filled in from reference TRBV11-2 and TRBJ1-3): EAGVAQSPRYKIIEKRQSVAFWCNPISGHATLYWYQQILGQGPKLLIQFQNNGVVDDSQLPKDRFSAERLKGVDSTLKIQPAKLEDSAVYLCASSLAGNTIYFGEGSWLTVV.

The rearrangement links TRBV6-2 or TRBV6-3 to TRBJ1-1, with unresolved D. The CDR3 consists of 14 residues. Germline V gene data show CDR1 as MNHEY and CDR2 as SVGEGT. V lost 0 bases and J lost 1, with 6 bases in between. The CDR3 DNA reads TGTGCCAGCAGTTACTCGTCCAGGAACACTGAAGCTTTCTTT. It encodes CASSYSSRNTEAFF.

The chain couples TRBV30 to TRBJ1-1, with 8 bases that match TRBD1. CDR3 length: 11 residues. From germline, CDR1 is GTSNPN and CDR2 SVGIG (reference sequence). This chain's CDR3 is CAREQGAEAFF. CDR3 DNA: TGTGCTCGGGAGCAGGGGGCGGAAGCTTTCTTT.

DNA for the CDR3: TGTGCCACCAGCAGAGGTGGAGGGAGTCAGCCCCAGCATTTT. Amino acid sequence: CATSRGGGSQPQHF. The V gene is TRBV15, the J gene TRBJ1-5; D unresolved. Trimming took 1 base from V and 6 from J, leaving 10 bases between them. The CDR3 spans 14 residues. Germline loops: CDR1 LNHNV, CDR2 YYDKDF (reference sequence).

This chain connects TRBV9 to TRBJ2-1; possibly TRBD1 or TRBD2 for D (5 bases each). Germline values: CDR1 SGDLS, CDR2 YYNGEE. CDR3 length equals 18 residues. V was pared by 0 bases and J by 4 bases, with 20 bases between. CDR3 bases: TGTGCCAGCAGCGTAGCCCCCCTTGAGGGGCGCCCTTACAATGAGCAGTTCTTC. It translates to CASSVAPLEGRPYNEQFF.

The chain joins TRBV6-5 to TRBJ1-1; TRBD1 matches 11 bases. The CDR3 has 14 amino acids. Losses at the gene ends were 5 bases for V and 6 bases for J; bases not matched to a gene: 5. Per germline, CDR1 MNHEY and CDR2 SVGAGI. The CDR3 protein is CASSHSGQGAEAFF. The CDR3 nucleotides are TGTGCCAGCAGTCATTCGGGACAGGGGGCTGAAGCTTTCTTT.

This clone appeared a few times. This chain links TRBV28 with TRBJ1-2, with D possibly matching TRBD1 (5 bases). CDR1 MDHEN and CDR2 SYDVKM come from the germline V gene. Trimming stripped 3 bases from V and 2 bases from J, with 13 bases between. This CDR3 contains 15 residues. The CDR3 here is CASSLGGTVNYGYTF. The CDR3 coding sequence is TGTGCCAGCAGTTTGGGCGGGACCGTGAACTATGGCTACACCTTC.

This sequence joins TRBV4-3 and TRBJ1-5, with TRBD1 identical over 8 bases. CDR3 size: 16 residues. The junction had 6 bases not matched to a gene; V was cut back by 3 bases and J by 2 bases. CDR1 is LGHNA, CDR2 YSLEER, per germline. Here the CDR3 DNA reads TGCGCCAGCAGCCAGGACAGGGTTTTTGGCAATCAGCCCCAGCATTTT. Translating gives CASSQDRVFGNQPQHF.

Note on this clone: This sample also contains other DNA sequences that code for the same CDR3. V usage is TRBV9 and J usage is TRBJ1-1; a possible D gene is TRBD1 (6 bases). The CDR3 has 15 residues. Trimming cost V 2 bases and J 0 bases, with 11 bases left between them. Germline lookup yields CDR1 SGDLS and CDR2 YYNGEE. CDR3 coding DNA: TGTGCCAGCAGCGTTGGAGGACAGATGAACACTGAAGCTTTCTTT. As protein: CASSVGGQMNTEAFF.

The chain is built from TRBV7-2 and TRBJ2-7; TRBD1 matches 8 bases. V trimming: 3 bases; J trimming: 4 bases; junction bases outside the gene matches: 2. Germline-derived CDR1 and CDR2 are SGHTA and FQGNSA. The CDR3 runs to 13 residues. The CDR3 DNA reads TGTGCCAGCAGCTTTGACAGGGGTTACGAGCAGTACTTC. It specifies CASSFDRGYEQYF.

The rearrangement links TRBV21-1 to TRBJ2-5; TRBD2 is taken as the D call from the table, unchecked against the DNA. TRBV21-1 is described as a pseudogene. This CDR3 spans 17 amino acids. The CDR3 reads CASSKFSGGPVCETQYF. CDR3 sequence (DNA): TGTGCCAGCAGCAAATTCTCGGGGGGGCCGGTTTGTGAGACCCAGTACTTC.

The rearrangement joins TRBV6-2 or TRBV6-3 to TRBJ2-5, with D tentatively TRBD1 or TRBD2 (5 bases each). The CDR3 contains 14 residues. Germline CDR1 reads MNHEY; CDR2 reads SVGEGT. Trimming took 5 bases from V and 4 from J, leaving 14 bases between them. CDR3 sequence: CASSRGGPRETQYF. The CDR3 DNA reads TGTGCCAGCAGTCGTGGGGGACCCAGAGAGACCCAGTACTTC.

V gene TRBV28 combines with J gene TRBJ1-5; TRBD1 is a possible D gene (6 bases). The germline CDR1 and CDR2 sequences are MDHEN and SYDVKM. The CDR3 consists of 14 residues. V was cut by 2 bases and J by 3 bases, with 8 bases left in between. The CDR3 region is CASSLGQLNQPQHF. The CDR3, as DNA: TGTGCCAGCAGTTTAGGACAGCTCAATCAGCCCCAGCATTTT.

The V call is TRBV5-1, the J call TRBJ2-3; a weak D match, TRBD1 (5 bases). V was shortened by 2 bases and J by 0 bases, with 7 bases between the two germline ends. Germline-derived CDR1 and CDR2 are SGHRS and YFSETQ. This CDR3 comprises 14 residues. As DNA, the CDR3 is TGCGCCAGCAGCTTACAGGAGAGCACAGATACGCAGTATTTT. Amino acids: CASSLQESTDTQYF.

For the CDR3, the DNA is TGTGCCAGCAGCTTAATGGGGACGAACAATGAGCAGTTCTTC. Its translation is CASSLMGTNNEQFF. The chain uses TRBV7-3 and TRBJ2-1; D assignment may be TRBD1 or TRBD2 (5 bases each). CDR3 length equals 14 residues. Germline V gene data show CDR1 as SGHTA and CDR2 as FQGTGA. The V gene lost 1 base and the J gene lost 5 bases, with 9 bases spanning the gap.

The chain employs TRBV28 and TRBJ2-1; D unclear. Per germline, CDR1 MDHEN and CDR2 SYDVKM. The CDR3 consists of 14 residues. Trimming removed 1 base from V and 7 bases from J, with 11 bases in between. Here the CDR3 reads CASSLFGQSNEQFF. In DNA, the CDR3 is TGTGCCAGCAGTTTATTCGGCCAGTCTAATGAGCAGTTCTTC.

The chain links TRBV6-5 to TRBJ1-2; the match to TRBD1 covers 9 bases. CDR1 and CDR2 (germline): MNHEY, SVGAGI. This CDR3 is built from 15 residues. Unmatched junction bases numbered 7, after V lost 0 bases and J lost 8 bases. DNA for the CDR3: TGTGCCAGCAGTTACTCGCGGACAGGGGTAGGGGGCTACACCTTC. Protein: CASSYSRTGVGGYTF.

This rearrangement joins TRBV2 to TRBJ1-4; no firm D call. V lost 8 bases and J 8 bases, leaving 12 bases between the germline ends. The CDR3 has 12 amino acids. Germline V lookup: CDR1 SNHLY, CDR2 FYNNEI. CDR3 protein: CASRQETEKLFF. The CDR3 coding sequence is TGTGCCAGCCGGCAGGAAACGGAAAAACTGTTTTTT.

This chain connects TRBV7-9 to TRBJ1-5, with no clear D. The CDR3 extends over 13 amino acids. Trimming cost V 3 bases and J 9 bases, with 12 bases left between them. Germline V gene sequence: CDR1 SEHNR, CDR2 FQNEAQ (reference sequence). The CDR3 reads CASSFNPQGPQHF. DNA for the CDR3: TGTGCCAGCAGCTTCAACCCCCAAGGGCCCCAGCATTTT.

The chain carries TRBV9 and TRBJ1-1; 7 nucleotides agree with TRBD1. This CDR3 spans 15 amino acids. Germline CDR1 reads SGDLS; CDR2 reads YYNGEE. Trimming at V came to 3 bases and at J to 0 bases, leaving 5 bases not matched to a gene. CDR3 nucleotide sequence: TGTGCCAGCAGCGCCTCCGGGACAGTGAACACTGAAGCTTTCTTT. Its protein product is CASSASGTVNTEAFF.

This chain links TRBV10-3 with TRBJ1-6, with D uncertain. This CDR3 contains 15 residues. Deletions cut 0 bases from V and 11 bases from J, with 14 bases between. CDR1 is ENHRY, CDR2 SYGVKD, per germline. The CDR3 spells CAISESNSLGTPLHF. The CDR3 nucleotides are TGTGCCATCAGTGAGTCGAACAGCCTTGGGACACCCCTCCACTTT.

The chain joins TRBV5-4 to TRBJ2-5; TRBD1 is a possible D gene (6 bases). This CDR3 is built from 15 residues. Germline-derived CDR1 and CDR2 are SGHNT and YYREEE (reference sequence). V lost 4 bases, J lost 2 bases, and 15 bases lay in between. CDR3: CASSPTGYRQETQYF. In DNA, the CDR3 is TGTGCCAGCAGCCCCACAGGGTATCGTCAAGAGACCCAGTACTTC.